Following are 23 T cell receptor beta chains from one sample sequenced in a study of T cells in Graves' hyperthyroidism and ophthalmopathy (dated by TCRdb to the late 2010s). Library method: multiplex PCR. Sequencing took place on an Illumina HiSeq 2000. The TCR beta CDR3 regions were amplified from the RNA transcripts. The TCR CDR3 was subjected to a first round of RT-PCR using the HTBI primer set and the Qiagen OneStep RT-PCR kit. TCRdb trimmed the raw reads at Q25, called clones with MiXCR and kept productive beta chains. Entries that share a CDR3 protein sequence are merged under the most common genes and DNA. Within this sample are about 380,000 distinct CDR3 sequences, with roughly 13% of them counted one time only. Of the sample, roughly 20% is held by the ten largest clones. Material: blood. Every receptor here comes from a man between 25 and 39 years old with Graves' hyperthyroidism that later progressed to Graves' ophthalmopathy.

At least ten counts were recorded for this clonotype. The chain has TRBV7-8 and TRBJ2-7; D is uncertain. The CDR3 covers 11 residues. Trimming took 5 bases from V and 0 from J, leaving 2 bases between them. Germline-derived CDR1 and CDR2 are SGHVS and FQNEAQ. The CDR3 DNA sequence: TGTGCCAGCAGCGGCTCCTACGAGCAGTACTTC. This gives the protein CASSGSYEQYF. Variable domain in full (rest from reference TRBV7-8 and TRBJ2-7): GAGVSQSPRYKVAKRGQDVALRCDPISGHVSLFWYQQALGQGPEFLTYFQNEAQLDKSGLPSDRFFAERPEGSVSTLKIQRTQQEDSAVYLCASSGSYEQYFGPGTRLTVT.

This clonotype showed up many times. The chain recombines TRBV7-2 with TRBJ2-5, with 7 bases aligning to TRBD2. This CDR3 is built from 15 residues. Germline lookup yields CDR1 SGHTA and CDR2 FQGNSA. The junction had 6 bases not matched to a gene; V was cut back by 2 bases and J by 3 bases. CDR3 in amino acids: CASSLFGGNEETQYF. For the CDR3, the DNA is TGTGCCAGCAGCTTATTCGGGGGGAACGAAGAGACCCAGTACTTC.

This clonotype has ten or more counts. V and J are TRBV20-1 and TRBJ2-1; D call uncertain. The CDR3 length is 15 residues. The germline CDR1 and CDR2 sequences are DFQATT and SNEGSKA (reference sequence). Trimming pared 3 bases from V and 1 base from J, leaving 13 bases between. In DNA form, the CDR3 reads TGCAGTGCTAGGGGCGCCCATCCTTCCTACAATGAGCAGTTCTTC. Its protein is CSARGAHPSYNEQFF.

This clonotype showed up many times. The genes are TRBV10-3 and TRBJ2-5; D gene unclear. The CDR3 length is 14 residues. Looked up from germline, CDR1 is ENHRY and CDR2 is SYGVKD. V was shortened by 0 bases and J by 5 bases, with 10 bases between the two germline ends. Here the CDR3 reads CAISESKLKETQYF. The CDR3 DNA follows: TGTGCCATCAGTGAGTCTAAGCTGAAGGAGACCCAGTACTTC.

V usage is TRBV12-3 or TRBV12-4 and J usage is TRBJ2-2, with D unclear. V was shortened by 7 bases and J by 8 bases, with 14 bases between the two germline ends. There are 13 residues in the CDR3. CDR3 loop: CASNRYSRGELFF. CDR3 nucleotides: TGTGCCAGCAATCGGTACTCACGGGGGGAGCTGTTTTTT.

This clonotype was counted a few times. The chain recombines TRBV19 with TRBJ2-7, with unresolved D. The CDR3 is 15 residues long. Germline CDR1 and CDR2: LNHDA and SQIVND (reference sequence). Trimming pared 0 bases from V and 6 bases from J, leaving 15 bases between. The CDR3 sequence: CASSIEVAAVGEQYF. Here the CDR3 DNA reads TGTGCCAGTAGTATAGAGGTGGCGGCGGTGGGCGAGCAGTACTTC.

As to this clonotype: A clone one base away is much larger, so this may be a read error. The chain combines TRBV11-1 with TRBJ2-4; the D gene is possibly TRBD1 (6 bases). Trimming removed 5 bases from V and 0 bases from J, with 11 bases in between. The germline gives CDR1 SGHAT, CDR2 FQDESV (reference sequence). CDR3 length equals 15 residues. CDR3 in amino acids: CASSPTGLAKNIQYF. The CDR3 DNA reads TGTGCCAGCAGCCCCACAGGGCTAGCCAAAAACATTCAGTACTTC.

V is TRBV2 and J is TRBJ2-3, with a tentative D call TRBD2 (6 bases). Germline CDR1 SNHLY, CDR2 FYNNEI. Trimming left V 11 bases short and J 4 bases short, with 22 bases between. The CDR3 consists of 15 residues. As DNA, the CDR3 is TGTGCCGGCACCGAAGGAGGGGCGCACGCAGATACGCAGTATTTT. It translates to CAGTEGGAHADTQYF.

The J gene is TRBJ1-1, the V gene TRBV6-1; TRBD1 aligns across 9 bases. The trim removed 8 bases at V and 4 bases at J, leaving 5 bases unmatched. CDR3 length equals 13 residues. Per germline, CDR1 MNHNS and CDR2 SASEGT. This chain's CDR3 is CASLGGQGTEAFF. The CDR3, as DNA: TGTGCCAGCTTGGGGGGACAGGGCACTGAAGCTTTCTTT.

This clonotype appeared many times. The chain employs TRBV27 and TRBJ1-3; TRBD1 aligns across 9 bases. This CDR3 is built from 13 residues. Germline-derived CDR1 and CDR2 are MNHEY and SMNVEV (reference sequence). V lost 9 bases and J lost 8; bases outside the gene matches: 8. In DNA, the CDR3 is TGTGCCAGTCGGACAGGGGTGGAGGACACCATATATTTT. The encoded protein is CASRTGVEDTIYF.

The table lists this clonotype with a few counts. The genes are TRBV6-1 and TRBJ1-1; D is perhaps TRBD1 (6 bases). Germline V gene sequence: CDR1 MNHNS, CDR2 SASEGT. With 7 bases removed from V and 5 bases from J, the gap between germline ends came to 17 bases. This CDR3 region has 14 residues. The CDR3 bases are TGTGCCAGCACACCCCAAGGGGGGTGGACTGAAGCTTTCTTT. Protein sequence: CASTPQGGWTEAFF.

Comments on this clonotype: A much larger clone is a single base away; this may be a read error. The chain carries TRBV6-1 and TRBJ1-2; no definite D call. Per germline, CDR1 MNHNS and CDR2 SASEGT. This CDR3 is built from 13 residues. Trimming cost V 6 bases and J 7 bases, with 15 bases left between them. CDR3 sequence: CASSIREAFGYTF. CDR3 nucleotides: TGTGCCAGCAGCATCCGCGAAGCGTTTGGCTACACCTTC.

This clonotype has just a few counts. The rearrangement uses TRBV24-1 and TRBJ2-7; D is undetermined. This CDR3 region has 16 residues. CDR1 is KGHDR and CDR2 is SFDVKD in the germline V gene. V lost 2 bases and J lost 0, with 13 bases in between. The CDR3 spells CATSDSGTLTSYEQYF. The CDR3, as DNA: TGTGCCACCAGTGATTCTGGCACCCTTACCTCCTACGAGCAGTACTTC.

This clonotype was seen only a few times. V and J are TRBV5-1 and TRBJ2-5; possibly TRBD2 for D (6 bases). Germline V gives CDR1 SGHRS, CDR2 YFSETQ. This CDR3 spans 18 amino acids. Trimming cost V 1 base and J 2 bases, with 21 bases left between them. This CDR3 reads CASSLLGLGGALQETQYF. Here the CDR3 DNA reads TGCGCCAGCAGCTTGCTGGGACTCGGCGGGGCGTTACAAGAGACCCAGTACTTC.

This clonotype was seen a handful of times. The rearrangement joins TRBV6-1 to TRBJ1-2; 10 positions match TRBD1. V lost 6 bases, J lost 8 bases, and 6 bases stayed unmatched. This CDR3 is 13 amino acids long. Germline CDR1 is MNHNS and CDR2 is SASEGT. DNA of the CDR3: TGTGCCAGCAGAAGACAGGGGGCACGCGGCTACACCTTC. This encodes CASRRQGARGYTF.

This clonotype was seen more than once but under ten times. The chain employs TRBV6-2 or TRBV6-3 and TRBJ1-2; 9 nucleotides agree with TRBD1. This CDR3 comprises 16 residues. Trimming took 4 bases from V and 7 from J; bases not matched to a gene: 13. Per germline, CDR1 MNHEY and CDR2 SVGEGT. The CDR3 loop reads CASSFRSPGQGCGYTF. CDR3 DNA: TGTGCCAGCAGTTTCCGGAGCCCAGGACAGGGGTGTGGCTACACCTTC.

A note on this clonotype: Possible read error: a much larger clone is one base away. This chain connects TRBV6-5 to TRBJ2-1; TRBD1 aligns across 7 bases. V shed 0 bases, J shed 1 base, and the junction held 3 bases outside the gene matches. The germline gives CDR1 MNHEY, CDR2 SVGAGI. The CDR3 is made up of 16 amino acids. CDR3 nucleotide sequence: TGTGCCAGCAGTTACTCGGACAGGAGGTCCTACAATGAGCAGTTCTTC. This codes for CASSYSDRRSYNEQFF.

In the case of this clonotype: A much larger clone lies one base from this, so it may be a read error. V gene TRBV6-5 combines with J gene TRBJ2-7; D gene ambiguous. Germline V lookup: CDR1 MNHEY, CDR2 SVGAGI. The CDR3 runs 16 residues. CDR3: CASSYSGSLSSYQQYF. The CDR3 DNA follows: TGTGCCAGCAGTTACTCGGGCAGCTTAAGCTCCTACCAGCAGTACTTC.

The sample holds many counts of this clonotype. The V call is TRBV9, the J call TRBJ1-5; no firm D call. V was cut by 0 bases and J by 1 base, with 11 bases left in between. The CDR3 is 16 amino acids. Germline V CDR1 and CDR2: SGDLS, YYNGEE. The CDR3 region is CASSVGRPGSNQPQHF. The CDR3 DNA reads TGTGCCAGCAGCGTAGGACGTCCCGGGAGCAATCAGCCCCAGCATTTT.

This clonotype showed up many times. The chain combines TRBV11-2 with TRBJ1-3, with D tentatively TRBD1 (5 bases). CDR3 length equals 14 residues. Trimming removed 5 bases at V and 2 bases at J, with 10 bases between. Germline V gene lookup returns CDR1 SGHAT and CDR2 FQNNGV. In DNA, the CDR3 is TGTGCCAGCAGCCCTTCGGGACCTGGAAACACCATATATTTT. This gives the protein CASSPSGPGNTIYF.

This clonotype was counted ten times or more. The chain joins TRBV28 to TRBJ1-1; the D gene is possibly TRBD1 (5 bases). This CDR3 is 14 amino acids long. CDR1 MDHEN and CDR2 SYDVKM come from the germline V gene. Between the trimmed V and J ends, which lost 2 bases and 2 bases, there was a span of 9 bases. The CDR3 here is CASSLGGGNTEAFF. CDR3 bases: TGTGCCAGCAGTTTAGGCGGGGGTAACACTGAAGCTTTCTTT.

This clonotype was detected many times. The chain is built from TRBV28 and TRBJ2-1; 9 nucleotides match TRBD2. The CDR3 is made up of 15 amino acids. With V trimmed by 3 bases and J by 8 bases, 8 bases remained unmatched. CDR1 MDHEN and CDR2 SYDVKM come from the germline V gene. The CDR3 DNA is TGTGCCAGCAGTTTTCCCCCTAGCGGGGTCGATGAGCAGTTCTTC. This translates into CASSFPPSGVDEQFF.

This rearrangement joins TRBV18 to TRBJ1-4; the match to TRBD1 covers 8 bases. There are 14 residues in the CDR3. Germline V gives CDR1 KGHSH, CDR2 LQKENI. V dropped 4 bases and J dropped 6; count of bases not matched to a gene: 4. CDR3 region: CASSRNRGDEKLFF. The CDR3, as DNA: TGTGCCAGCTCACGGAACAGGGGGGATGAAAAACTGTTTTTT.